The clone carrying this T cell receptor (beta chain) was found a few times. Its antigen is not identified. This record belongs to a study of identical twins. The CDR3 runs to 13 residues. Trimming removed 5 bases from V and 4 bases from J, with 12 bases in between. Germline values: CDR1 SGHNT, CDR2 YENEEA. Whole-study results and caveats: The study found that models underestimated out-of-frame TCR alpha sharing in monozygotic twins. Reduced insertions were recorded for abundant cord blood beta clonotypes, with no such pattern in memory repertoires.

A template switching step contributed a universal primer site, while unique molecular identifiers were present in the cDNA. TCRdb itself ran the 5' RACE reads through MiXCR, one entry per CDR3 protein. The sample lists fewer than 250,000 distinct CDR3 sequences, roughly a tenth seen once, with about 5.5% in the top ten. Healthy Caucasian individuals made up all the donors. The receptor was derived from a woman under 30 in good health. The chain employs TRBV11-3 and TRBJ2-7, with D hard to call. The sequenced sample was memory (CD45RO+) T cells sorted from blood. CDR3 residues: CASSQFLGYEQYF. In DNA, the CDR3 is TGTGCCAGCAGCCAGTTCTTGGGTTACGAGCAGTACTTC.